The clone carrying this TCR beta chain was picked up many times. The sample belongs to a study of beta chain features in type 1 diabetes. The ends were cut back, 6 bases at V and 5 bases at J, with 14 bases in the middle. CDR3 length: 13 amino acids. The V gene's germline CDR1 is MNHEY and CDR2 SVGAGI. Reverse transcription of all isolated RNA meant that expressed TCRB transcripts were sequenced. Sequenced by immunoSEQ multiplex PCR; TCRdb stores in-frame clones only, minus some. Of 120,000 to 150,000 clones listed, 6.9% were seen once; the top ten hold about 1.4%. The rearrangement uses TRBV6-5 and TRBJ2-7, with a tentative D call TRBD2 (5 bases). Sequences were obtained from central memory CD4+ T cells from blood. The TCR sequence derives from a woman younger than 45 in good health. The DNA for the CDR3 is TGTGCCAGCAGGTGGACTCCTCGGGACGAGCAGTACTTC. It translates to CASRWTPRDEQYF.